The 18 T cell receptor beta chains below all came from one sample that was sequenced in a study of T cells in Graves' hyperthyroidism and ophthalmopathy. TCR beta CDR3 sequences were amplified from RNA transcripts. Carried out on the TCR CDR3, a first-round RT-PCR used the HTBI primer set. From the multiplex PCR reads, TCRdb called clonotypes with MiXCR, one entry per CDR3 protein. This table holds 40,000 to 60,000 distinct CDR3 sequences, approximately 52% found once. Sequenced material: blood. These receptor sequences come from a woman in her forties or fifties with Graves' ophthalmopathy.

This clonotype was found many times. This chain connects TRBV7-2 to TRBJ2-7, with D perhaps matching TRBD1 or TRBD2 (6 bases each). Looked up from germline, CDR1 is SGHTA and CDR2 is FQGNSA. Trimming pared 2 bases from V and 1 base from J, leaving 15 bases between. This CDR3 is built from 16 residues. The CDR3 spells CASSLSYGGGSYEQYF. CDR3 coding DNA: TGTGCCAGCAGCTTATCTTACGGGGGCGGGTCCTACGAGCAGTACTTC.

This clonotype showed up many times. J is TRBJ2-7 and V is TRBV12-5, with unresolved D. Per the germline V gene, CDR1 is LGHNT and CDR2 is FRNRAP. CDR3 length: 13 residues. V lost 2 bases, J lost 1 base, and 6 bases lay in between. As DNA, the CDR3 is TGTGCTAGTGGTTTGAGCAGTTCCTACGAGCAGTACTTC. This gives the protein CASGLSSSYEQYF.

This chain connects TRBV2 to TRBJ1-1, with TRBD1 as a possible D gene (6 bases). The CDR3 is 15 amino acids. From germline, CDR1 is SNHLY and CDR2 FYNNEI. With 3 bases removed from V and 5 bases from J, the gap between germline ends came to 16 bases. This CDR3 reads CASSDSGGARTEAFF. The DNA for the CDR3 is TGTGCCAGCAGTGACAGCGGGGGGGCGCGTACTGAAGCTTTCTTT.

This clonotype has just one count. No conserved phenylalanine or tryptophan is present at the end of the CDR3, so a read error is the likely explanation. J is TRBJ1-4 and V is TRBV10-1; no clear D. The CDR3 covers 13 residues. With 5 bases removed from V and 4 bases from J, the gap between germline ends came to 8 bases. Germline V gives CDR1 WNHNN, CDR2 SYGVQD (reference sequence). CDR3 DNA: TGCGCCAGCAGTCGAAGTAATAATGAAAAACTGTTTCTT. Its translation is CASSRSNNEKLFL.

To note about this clonotype: At one end, the junction sequence differs from germline, possibly due to a read error. The chain has TRBV29-1 and TRBJ1-1; perhaps TRBD1 as D (5 bases). CDR3 length equals 12 residues. Germline-derived CDR1 and CDR2 are SQVTM and ANQGSEA. The CDR3 sequence: CSVEWGYTEAFF. The CDR3, as DNA: TGCAGCGTTGAGTGGGGGTACACGGAAGCTTTCTTT.

This clonotype was detected ten times or more. The chain employs TRBV4-1 and TRBJ2-7; no clear D gene. Per germline, CDR1 MGHRA and CDR2 YSYEKL. The germline V and J ends were trimmed by 0 bases and 3 bases, with 9 bases remaining between them. This CDR3 is 14 amino acids long. The CDR3 DNA is TGCGCCAGCAGCCAAGATTACAATGTCTACGAGCAGTACTTC. This sequence encodes CASSQDYNVYEQYF.

Many counts were recorded for this clonotype. This rearrangement joins TRBV7-2 to TRBJ1-4; a weak D match, TRBD1 (6 bases). This CDR3 comprises 15 residues. Germline-derived CDR1 and CDR2 are SGHTA and FQGNSA. V was trimmed by 3 bases and J by 7 bases, leaving 15 bases between them. DNA of the CDR3: TGTGCCAGCAGCTTGGGGTGGGGGGCAAGTGAAAAACTGTTTTTT. It encodes CASSLGWGASEKLFF.

This clonotype appeared many times. The chain uses TRBV7-2 and TRBJ2-7; 10 nucleotides match TRBD1. V lost 1 base to trimming and J lost 9 bases; unmatched junction nucleotides: 9. The CDR3 has 15 residues. CDR1 and CDR2 from the germline V gene are SGHTA and FQGNSA. CDR3: CASSLGQGATTRQYF. CDR3 DNA: TGTGCCAGCAGCTTAGGACAGGGGGCAACCACACGGCAGTACTTC.

The gene calls are TRBV11-2 and TRBJ1-4; the D is unclear. CDR1 SGHAT and CDR2 FQNNGV come from the germline V gene. V lost 1 base to trimming and J lost 0 bases, with 9 bases between them. The CDR3 is 16 residues long. The CDR3 spells CASSLGVAATNEKLFF. In DNA, the CDR3 is TGTGCCAGCAGCTTAGGTGTTGCTGCAACTAATGAAAAACTGTTTTTT.

The rearrangement uses TRBV7-9 and TRBJ2-7; D gene ambiguous. The CDR3 covers 13 residues. Trimming removed 5 bases at V and 6 bases at J, with 14 bases between. Germline loops: CDR1 SEHNR, CDR2 FQNEAQ (reference sequence). CDR3 sequence reads: CASSLVLLGEQYF. CDR3 sequence (DNA): TGTGCCAGCAGCCTAGTCCTTCTTGGCGAGCAGTACTTC.

Details on this clonotype: A junction boundary mismatches the germline segment, possibly from a read error. The genes are TRBV5-4 and TRBJ2-5; D possibly uses TRBD1 or TRBD2 (5 bases each). The CDR3 is made up of 13 amino acids. The germline V gene has CDR1 SGHNT and CDR2 YYREEE (reference sequence). The CDR3 reads CASSYAFEGTQYF. CDR3 sequence (DNA): TGTGCCAGCAGCTACGCCTTTGAAGGGACCCAGTATTTC.

This clonotype was seen ten or more times. The chain recombines TRBV4-3 with TRBJ2-1; 7 nucleotides match TRBD1. J gave up 4 bases and V 2 bases, and 2 bases lay outside the gene matches. Germline V lookup: CDR1 LGHNA, CDR2 YSLEER. The CDR3 spans 14 residues. The CDR3 DNA reads as TGCGCCAGCAGCCAACAACAGGGGTACAATGAGCAGTTCTTC. This codes for CASSQQQGYNEQFF.

The CDR3: CASSSEGEGGYEQYF. CDR3 in DNA: TGTGCCAGCAGCTCTGAGGGAGAGGGCGGCTACGAGCAGTACTTC. V is TRBV7-2 and J is TRBJ2-7; perhaps TRBD2 as D (5 bases). V lost 4 bases, J lost 3 bases, and 16 bases lay in between. The CDR3 has 15 amino acids. Germline V CDR1 and CDR2: SGHTA, FQGNSA.

Note on this clonotype: A much larger clone differs from this one at a single base, so this may be a read error. The chain employs TRBV5-1 and TRBJ2-5; D possibly matches TRBD1 or TRBD2 (5 bases each). The CDR3 spans 13 residues. The V end lost 6 bases, the J end lost 7 bases, and 16 bases lay between the germline ends. Germline V gene data show CDR1 as SGHRS and CDR2 as YFSETQ. CDR3 sequence (DNA): TGCGCCAGCAACCGACAGTTAGGAGGGACCCAGTACTTC. This translates into CASNRQLGGTQYF.

There are many counts of this clonotype. The V and J genes are TRBV6-2 or TRBV6-3 and TRBJ1-4; TRBD1 matches at 9 bases. V was pared by 5 bases and J by 7 bases, with 5 bases of the junction left unmatched. Germline CDR1 MNHEY, CDR2 SVGEGT. There are 14 residues in the CDR3. This chain's CDR3 is CASSPGQGGEKLFF. The DNA of the CDR3 is TGTGCCAGCAGTCCGGGACAGGGCGGTGAAAAACTGTTTTTT.

By its share, this clonotype is medium-sized. This chain connects TRBV2 to TRBJ1-2; 8 nucleotides match TRBD1. The CDR3 totals 14 residues. The V segment lost 6 bases and the J segment 4 bases; nucleotides outside the gene matches: 7. Germline CDR1 and CDR2: SNHLY and FYNNEI. CDR3 DNA: TGTGCCAGCAGGAGCCCAGGGGGCACCTATGGCTACACCTTC. Its protein product is CASRSPGGTYGYTF. The entire variable domain, with the rest obtained from reference TRBV2 and TRBJ1-2, is as follows: EPEVTQTPSHQVTQMGQEVILRCVPISNHLYFYWYRQILGQKVEFLVSFYNNEISEKSEIFDDQFSVERPDGSNFTLKIRSTKLEDSAMYFCASRSPGGTYGYTFGSGTRLTVV.

This clonotype was seen at least ten times. J is TRBJ2-3 and V is TRBV19; 7 bases are shared with TRBD2. Germline CDR1 LNHDA, CDR2 SQIVND (reference sequence). V gave up 7 bases and J gave up 0 bases; unmatched junction bases: 7. The CDR3 contains 15 residues. The chain's CDR3 is CASIPSGGSTDTQYF. Here the CDR3 DNA reads TGTGCCAGTATCCCTAGCGGAGGTAGCACAGATACGCAGTATTTT.

The V gene is TRBV5-1, the J gene TRBJ2-7; D possibly corresponds to TRBD2 (7 bases). V was clipped by 0 bases and J by 1 base, with 11 bases between them. The germline gives CDR1 SGHRS, CDR2 YFSETQ. The CDR3 covers 15 residues. CDR3 in DNA: TGCGCCAGCAGCTTGGTACAGGGAGGGTCCTACGAGCAGTACTTC. Translation gives CASSLVQGGSYEQYF.